This T cell receptor (beta chain) is drawn from a study of T cell clonotyping in hematopoietic cell transplantation. Background on the study: Cytoreduction preceded collection of pretransplant recipient samples.

Time point here: recipient sample about 28 days before transplant, after cytoreduction. Recipient blood drawn about 28 days pretransplant and days 30, 100, 180 after. Repertoires were generated with immunoSEQ multiplex PCR, while TCRdb's copy carries only in-frame clones and drops some. The sample yields about 49,000 clones, about nine tenths seen once. In the case of this clone: Its specificity is not known.

Study-wide results and caveats: Cells were unsorted, so CD4 and CD8 contributions were not separated. At the given depth, recipient repertoires were over 95% de novo clonotypes.

Deletions cut 5 bases from V and 7 bases from J, with 23 bases between. Germline V lookup: CDR1 MDHEN, CDR2 SYDVKM. The CDR3 consists of 16 residues. The chain is built from TRBV28 and TRBJ2-5; no reliable D call. The TCR sequence derives from a man in his 60s with biphenotypic leukemia. Some clones in this sample may be carry-over from other donors' samples. The sample here was peripheral blood mononuclear cells, taken before stem cell transplant. The CDR3 DNA sequence: TGTGCCAGCAGTCCCAGATGGAGTTTAGGGTGGGGGACCCAGTACTTC. Translating it yields CASSPRWSLGWGTQYF.